This T cell receptor (beta chain) emerged from a study of T-cell reconstitution after alpha-beta-depleted transplantation in children. Unique molecular identifiers were incorporated during preparation of the TCRbeta library. TCRdb recomputed calls from the PCR reads with MiXCR, one row per CDR3 protein. The sample holds about 580,000 distinct CDR3 sequences, roughly 24% seen once. Study-wide results and limits: The main origin of T-cell counts and diversity one year after transplant was newly produced T cells. Some patients' high day-60 TCRbeta diversity was attributed to recipient cells surviving conditioning. Approximately two months post-transplant, alpha-beta T cells reportedly originated from several hundred expanded graft clones.

On this clonotype: Its antigen is currently unknown.

CDR3 length: 16 residues. V trimming: 4 bases; J trimming: 3 bases; junction bases outside the gene matches: 4. The receptor's source is a boy in the first two years of life who had a stem cell transplant for acute myeloid leukemia, so the T cells may come from the graft donor. Source: PBMCs, mostly from graft donor cells, taken 360 days after TCRalphabeta/CD19-depleted stem cell transplant. The chain carries TRBV12-3 or TRBV12-4 and TRBJ2-6, with 9 bases matching TRBD1. CDR3: CASSYTGGRGANVLTF. CDR3 in DNA: TGTGCCAGCAGTTACACAGGGGGCCGTGGGGCCAACGTCCTGACTTTC.